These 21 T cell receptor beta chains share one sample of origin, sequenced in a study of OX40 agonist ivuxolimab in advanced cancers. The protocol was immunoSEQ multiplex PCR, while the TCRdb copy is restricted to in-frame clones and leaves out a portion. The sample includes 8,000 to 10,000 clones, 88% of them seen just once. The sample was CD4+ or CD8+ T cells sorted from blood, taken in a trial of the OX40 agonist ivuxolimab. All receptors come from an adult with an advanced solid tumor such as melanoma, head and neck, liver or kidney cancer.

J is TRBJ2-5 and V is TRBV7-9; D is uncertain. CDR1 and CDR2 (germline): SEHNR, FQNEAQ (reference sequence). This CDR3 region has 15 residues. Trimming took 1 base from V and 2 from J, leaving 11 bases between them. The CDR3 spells CASSLGDGVQETQYF. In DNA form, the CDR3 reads TGTGCCAGCAGCTTAGGCGACGGAGTGCAAGAGACCCAGTACTTC.

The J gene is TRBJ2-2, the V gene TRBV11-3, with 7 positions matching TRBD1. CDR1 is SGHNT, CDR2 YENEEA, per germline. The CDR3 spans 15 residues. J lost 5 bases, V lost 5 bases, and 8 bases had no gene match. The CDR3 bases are TGTGCCAGCAGCCATAGACAGGGCTGGACCGGGGAGCTGTTTTTT. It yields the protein CASSHRQGWTGELFF.

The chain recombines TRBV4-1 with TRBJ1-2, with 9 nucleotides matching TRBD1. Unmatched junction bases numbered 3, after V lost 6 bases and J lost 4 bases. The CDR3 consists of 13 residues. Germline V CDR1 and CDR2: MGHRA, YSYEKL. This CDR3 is CASRPTGGYGYTF. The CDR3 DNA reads TGCGCCAGCAGACCGACAGGGGGCTATGGCTACACCTTC.

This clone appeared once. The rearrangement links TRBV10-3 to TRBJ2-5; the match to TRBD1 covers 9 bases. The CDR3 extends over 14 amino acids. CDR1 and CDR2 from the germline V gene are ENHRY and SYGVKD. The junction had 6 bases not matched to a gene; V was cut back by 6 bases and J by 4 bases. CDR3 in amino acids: CAISLGQGVETQYF. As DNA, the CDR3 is TGTGCCATCAGCCTGGGACAGGGCGTAGAGACCCAGTACTTC.

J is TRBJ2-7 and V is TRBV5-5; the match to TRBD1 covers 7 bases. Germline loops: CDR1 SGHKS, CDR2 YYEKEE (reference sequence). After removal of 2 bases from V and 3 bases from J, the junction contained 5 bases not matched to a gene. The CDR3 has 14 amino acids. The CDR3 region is CASSFAAGGYEQYF. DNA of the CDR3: TGTGCCAGCAGCTTCGCGGCAGGGGGCTACGAGCAGTACTTC.

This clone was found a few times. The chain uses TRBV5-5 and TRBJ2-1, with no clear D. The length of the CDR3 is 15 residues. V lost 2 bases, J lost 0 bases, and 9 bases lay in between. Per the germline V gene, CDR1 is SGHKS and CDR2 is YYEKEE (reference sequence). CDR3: CASSFDINSYNEQFF. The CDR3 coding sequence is TGTGCCAGCAGCTTCGACATCAACTCCTACAATGAGCAGTTCTTC.

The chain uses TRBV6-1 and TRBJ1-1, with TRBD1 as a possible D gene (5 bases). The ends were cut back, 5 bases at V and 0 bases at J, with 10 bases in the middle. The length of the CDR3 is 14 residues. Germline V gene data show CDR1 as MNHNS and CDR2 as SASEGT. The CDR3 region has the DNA TGTGCCAGCAGTACCCCAGGGATGAACACTGAAGCTTTCTTT. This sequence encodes CASSTPGMNTEAFF.

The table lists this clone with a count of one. CDR3 amino acids: CASSGTGEQPQHF. CDR3 DNA: TGTGCCAGTAGCGGGACAGGGGAACAGCCCCAGCATTTT. J is TRBJ1-5 and V is TRBV19; 10 nucleotides align to TRBD1. The CDR3 is 13 residues long. Germline V CDR1 and CDR2: LNHDA, SQIVND (reference sequence). Germline trimming cut 6 bases from V and 7 bases from J; bases unmatched to any gene: 3.

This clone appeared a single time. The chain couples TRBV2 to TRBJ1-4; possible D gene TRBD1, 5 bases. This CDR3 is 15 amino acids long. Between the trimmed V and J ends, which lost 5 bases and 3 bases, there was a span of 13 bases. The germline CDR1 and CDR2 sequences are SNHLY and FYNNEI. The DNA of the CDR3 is TGTGCCAGCAGTCTGGGGACGAAGGCTAATGAAAAACTGTTTTTT. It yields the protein CASSLGTKANEKLFF.

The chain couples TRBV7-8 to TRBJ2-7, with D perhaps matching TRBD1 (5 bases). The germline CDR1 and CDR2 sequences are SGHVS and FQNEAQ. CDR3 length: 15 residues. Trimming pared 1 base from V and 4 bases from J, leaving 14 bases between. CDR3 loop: CASSLGDRPGYEQYF. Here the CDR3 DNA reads TGTGCCAGCAGCTTAGGCGACAGACCCGGTTACGAGCAGTACTTC.

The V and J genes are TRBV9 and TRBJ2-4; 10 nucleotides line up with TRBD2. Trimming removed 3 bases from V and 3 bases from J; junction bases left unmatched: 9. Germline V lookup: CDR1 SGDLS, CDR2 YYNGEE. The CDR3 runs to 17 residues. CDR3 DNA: TGTGCCAGCAGCGAAAGCGGGGGGGCCTTCGGCAAAAACATTCAGTACTTC. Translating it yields CASSESGGAFGKNIQYF. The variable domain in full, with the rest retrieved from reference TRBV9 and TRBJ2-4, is DSGVTQTPKHLITATGQRVTLRCSPRSGDLSVYWYQQSLDQGLQFLIQYYNGEERAKGNILERFSAQQFPDLHSELNLSSLELGDSALYFCASSESGGAFGKNIQYFGAGTRLSVL.

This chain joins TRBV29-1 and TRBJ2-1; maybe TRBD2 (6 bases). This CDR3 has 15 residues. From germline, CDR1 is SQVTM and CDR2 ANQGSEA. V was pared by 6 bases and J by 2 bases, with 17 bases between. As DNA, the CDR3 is TGCAGCGTCCTGGAGTGGAGGGCACCCTACAATGAGCAGTTCTTC. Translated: CSVLEWRAPYNEQFF.

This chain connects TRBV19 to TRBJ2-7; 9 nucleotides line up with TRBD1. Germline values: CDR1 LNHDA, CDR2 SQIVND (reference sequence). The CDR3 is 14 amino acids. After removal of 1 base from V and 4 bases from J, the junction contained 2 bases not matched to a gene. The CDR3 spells CASSIGTGEYEQYF. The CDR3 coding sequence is TGTGCCAGTAGTATAGGGACAGGGGAATACGAGCAGTACTTC.

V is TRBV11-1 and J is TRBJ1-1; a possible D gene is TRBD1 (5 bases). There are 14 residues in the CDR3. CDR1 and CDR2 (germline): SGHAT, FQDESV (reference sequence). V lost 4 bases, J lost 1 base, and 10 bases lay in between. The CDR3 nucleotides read TGTGCCAGCAGCTCGGGACCGGGGAACACTGAAGCTTTCTTT. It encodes CASSSGPGNTEAFF.

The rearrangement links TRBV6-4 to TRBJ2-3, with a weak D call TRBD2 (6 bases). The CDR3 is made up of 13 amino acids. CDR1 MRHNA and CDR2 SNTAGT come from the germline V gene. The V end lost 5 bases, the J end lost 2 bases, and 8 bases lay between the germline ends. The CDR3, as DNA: TGTGCCAGCAGTCGGACTATCACAGATACGCAGTATTTT. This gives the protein CASSRTITDTQYF.

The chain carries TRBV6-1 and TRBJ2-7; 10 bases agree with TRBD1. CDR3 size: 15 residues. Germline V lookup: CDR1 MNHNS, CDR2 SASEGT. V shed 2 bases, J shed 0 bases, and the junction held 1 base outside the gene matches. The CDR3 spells CASSEWTGGSYEQYF. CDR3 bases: TGTGCCAGCAGTGAATGGACAGGGGGCTCCTACGAGCAGTACTTC.

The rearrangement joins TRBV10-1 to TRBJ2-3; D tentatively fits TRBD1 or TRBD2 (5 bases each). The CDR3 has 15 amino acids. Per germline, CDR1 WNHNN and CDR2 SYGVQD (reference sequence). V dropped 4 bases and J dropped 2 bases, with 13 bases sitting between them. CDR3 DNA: TGCGCCAGCAGTGGTGGGGACCCCTACACAGATACGCAGTATTTT. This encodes CASSGGDPYTDTQYF.

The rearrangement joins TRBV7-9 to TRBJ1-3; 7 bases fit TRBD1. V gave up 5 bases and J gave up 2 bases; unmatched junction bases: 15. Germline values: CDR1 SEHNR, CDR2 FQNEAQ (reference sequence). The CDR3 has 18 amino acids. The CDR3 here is CASSLPRGQAMPGNTIYF. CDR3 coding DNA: TGTGCCAGCAGCCTCCCCCGCGGACAGGCTATGCCTGGAAACACCATATATTTT.

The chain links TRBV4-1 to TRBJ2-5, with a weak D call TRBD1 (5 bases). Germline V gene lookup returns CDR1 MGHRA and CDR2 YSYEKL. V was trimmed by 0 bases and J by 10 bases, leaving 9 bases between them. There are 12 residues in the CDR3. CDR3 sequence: CASSQEPGIQYF. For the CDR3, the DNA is TGCGCCAGCAGCCAAGAACCAGGGATCCAGTACTTC.

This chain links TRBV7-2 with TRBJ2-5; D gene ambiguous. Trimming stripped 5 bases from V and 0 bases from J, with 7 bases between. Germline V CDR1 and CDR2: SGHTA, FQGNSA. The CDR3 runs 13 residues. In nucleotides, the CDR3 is TGTGCCAGCAGCCGAGGTGACCAAGAGACCCAGTACTTC. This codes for CASSRGDQETQYF.

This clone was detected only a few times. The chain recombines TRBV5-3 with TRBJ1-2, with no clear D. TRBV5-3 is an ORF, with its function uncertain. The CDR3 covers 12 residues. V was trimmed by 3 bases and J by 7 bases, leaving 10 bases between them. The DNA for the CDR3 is TGTGCCAGAAGCTGGCCCCCGGGTGGCTACACCTTC. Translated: CARSWPPGGYTF.